Ten or more counts support the clone carrying this T cell receptor beta chain. These data are taken from a study of HIV-infected children after antiretroviral therapy interruption. For the study at large: In continuous treatment, analyzed samples were from weeks 0, 48 and 150.

Documented treatment: PENTA 11 planned treatment interruption arm or continuous ART arm. At least 5 million viable PBMCs were required per cryopreserved sample. The CDR3 spans 16 residues. From germline, CDR1 is SQVTM and CDR2 ANQGSEA. Trimming removed 5 bases at V and 1 base at J, with 20 bases between. The TCR library was built from RNA with a 3' RACE protocol and unique molecular identifiers. One entry per CDR3 protein, called by TCRdb with MiXCR from the 3' RACE reads. The table records about 89,000 distinct CDR3 sequences, less than 7% of them present only once. V is TRBV29-1 and J is TRBJ1-1; D is uncertain. Sequenced here: CD45RA+ CD4+ T cells from PBMCs, pooled from several time points, sampled from a donor given antiretroviral therapy, either interrupted or continuous. As for subset: naive CD4+ CD45RA+ CD45RO- T cells. The receptor was derived from a pool of human donors with HIV. DNA of the CDR3: TGCAGCGTTCAAGGTCGTTTGGGATACCAGAACACTGAAGCTTTCTTT. Translated, it gives CSVQGRLGYQNTEAFF.